The T cell receptor (beta chain) described here comes from a study of Ad26.COV2.S vaccination and SARS-CoV-2 variants. This table comes from immunoSEQ multiplex PCR, and its TCRdb copy is limited to in-frame clones, with some not included. Of about 680,000 clones listed, 70% to 90% are singletons. Germline lookup yields CDR1 WNHNN and CDR2 SYGVQD (reference sequence). Losses at the gene ends were 2 bases for V and 3 bases for J; bases not matched to a gene: 5. The CDR3 sequence is 15 residues long. As to treatment: 19 received Ad26.COV2.S at low or high dose, single or two shots; roughly five received placebo; per-sample allocation not given. The investigators took samples on day 63 after the first vaccine or placebo injection.

The chain carries TRBV10-1 and TRBJ2-7, with 9 bases fitting TRBD1. The sequencing used peripheral blood, collected in a trial of Ad26.COV2.S vaccine versus placebo. The TCR was taken from a person between 18 and 59 years old who received the Ad26.COV2.S COVID-19 vaccine or a placebo. The CDR3 loop is CASSEAGTGIYEQYF. Written as DNA, the CDR3 is TGCGCCAGCAGTGAGGCCGGGACAGGGATCTACGAGCAGTACTTC.